This TCR beta chain was sequenced during a study of T cell clonotyping in hematopoietic cell transplantation listed by TCRdb under 2021. Study-wide context: Recipient samples taken before transplant were obtained following cytoreduction. A total of 120 to 150 blood samples were gathered in the study from a few dozen consecutive transplant recipients along with their related donors. Patients were recruited between 2015 and early 2017 and followed until September 2020 or death. Broader findings and caveats from the paper: Inverse Simpson Index values from donors and from recipients before transplant predicted broader TCR repertoire diversity after transplant. The sample size was limited and the cells went unsorted, which meant the CD4 and CD8 repertoire contributions could not be told apart. After transplant, TCR diversity in recipients dropped, and pathologically expanded clonotypes increased progressively from day 30 to day 180. Recipient repertoires showed only a small fraction of overlap with donor repertoires, and over 97% appeared de novo at the given depth.

The CDR3 starts with the cysteine, ends with the phenylalanine, and has 17 residues. Only CDR3 DNA is held: 51 bases, read in frame from base 1. Trimmed from V: 3 bases; trimmed from J: 2 bases; junction bases lacking a gene match: 7. From a lookup of the germline V gene, CDR1 and CDR2 are ENHRY and SYGVKD. The immunoSEQ assay, a bias-controlled multiplex PCR using V- and J-specific primers, was used to amplify TCR beta CDR3 regions from genomic DNA. A second PCR step added a proprietary barcode and Illumina adapter sequences to the CDR3 amplicons. An Illumina MiSeq instrument was used for sequencing of the CDR3 libraries. Concerning the study's data processing: Export and quality control were performed with immunoSEQ Analyzer 3.0, and downstream analyses were performed with R Bioconductor and Immunarch. Repertoire metrics were calculated using only productive rearrangements within the normalized downsampled data set. In the normalized cohort, a clonotype counted as pathologically expanded if the clonotype was larger than 5 templates. Repertoire diversity was measured with the Inverse Simpson Index. To capture all clonotypes, CMV-specificity analyses were performed on the non-normalized data set. This immuneACCESS table, as held by TCRdb, lists in-frame sequences with V and J called but not all clones. Of the missing ones, under half trace to an unresolved V gene in checked studies; the others have no known cause. D and trimming come from the DNA, and the V and J calls and clone size come from that table. This sample lists 35,000 to 45,000 clones; roughly 94% were detected once. The ten largest clones add up to 1.5% to 2% of the sample.

The time point label of this sample denotes: recipient sample about 28 days before transplant, after cytoreduction. Blood from recipients was drawn about 28 days before transplant and again at days 30, 100 and 180 after transplant. Using Nuclei Lysis Solution, genomic DNA was extracted from unfractionated peripheral blood mononuclear cells that were either fresh or cryopreserved. A note on this clone: This receptor's antigen is unknown. No clone much larger than this one lies a single base away; base qualities are absent.

Recombination joined TRBV10-3 with TRBJ2-3; TRBD1 lines up with 11 middle nucleotides. The TCR was taken from a man in his forties with chronic myeloid leukemia. Some clones in this sample may be carry-over from other donors' samples. This material consisted of peripheral blood mononuclear cells, taken before stem cell transplant. The sequenced DNA: TGTGCCATCAGTGATTCCGGGACAGGGGGTTCCACAGATACGCAGTATTTT. This translates into CAISDSGTGGSTDTQYF.